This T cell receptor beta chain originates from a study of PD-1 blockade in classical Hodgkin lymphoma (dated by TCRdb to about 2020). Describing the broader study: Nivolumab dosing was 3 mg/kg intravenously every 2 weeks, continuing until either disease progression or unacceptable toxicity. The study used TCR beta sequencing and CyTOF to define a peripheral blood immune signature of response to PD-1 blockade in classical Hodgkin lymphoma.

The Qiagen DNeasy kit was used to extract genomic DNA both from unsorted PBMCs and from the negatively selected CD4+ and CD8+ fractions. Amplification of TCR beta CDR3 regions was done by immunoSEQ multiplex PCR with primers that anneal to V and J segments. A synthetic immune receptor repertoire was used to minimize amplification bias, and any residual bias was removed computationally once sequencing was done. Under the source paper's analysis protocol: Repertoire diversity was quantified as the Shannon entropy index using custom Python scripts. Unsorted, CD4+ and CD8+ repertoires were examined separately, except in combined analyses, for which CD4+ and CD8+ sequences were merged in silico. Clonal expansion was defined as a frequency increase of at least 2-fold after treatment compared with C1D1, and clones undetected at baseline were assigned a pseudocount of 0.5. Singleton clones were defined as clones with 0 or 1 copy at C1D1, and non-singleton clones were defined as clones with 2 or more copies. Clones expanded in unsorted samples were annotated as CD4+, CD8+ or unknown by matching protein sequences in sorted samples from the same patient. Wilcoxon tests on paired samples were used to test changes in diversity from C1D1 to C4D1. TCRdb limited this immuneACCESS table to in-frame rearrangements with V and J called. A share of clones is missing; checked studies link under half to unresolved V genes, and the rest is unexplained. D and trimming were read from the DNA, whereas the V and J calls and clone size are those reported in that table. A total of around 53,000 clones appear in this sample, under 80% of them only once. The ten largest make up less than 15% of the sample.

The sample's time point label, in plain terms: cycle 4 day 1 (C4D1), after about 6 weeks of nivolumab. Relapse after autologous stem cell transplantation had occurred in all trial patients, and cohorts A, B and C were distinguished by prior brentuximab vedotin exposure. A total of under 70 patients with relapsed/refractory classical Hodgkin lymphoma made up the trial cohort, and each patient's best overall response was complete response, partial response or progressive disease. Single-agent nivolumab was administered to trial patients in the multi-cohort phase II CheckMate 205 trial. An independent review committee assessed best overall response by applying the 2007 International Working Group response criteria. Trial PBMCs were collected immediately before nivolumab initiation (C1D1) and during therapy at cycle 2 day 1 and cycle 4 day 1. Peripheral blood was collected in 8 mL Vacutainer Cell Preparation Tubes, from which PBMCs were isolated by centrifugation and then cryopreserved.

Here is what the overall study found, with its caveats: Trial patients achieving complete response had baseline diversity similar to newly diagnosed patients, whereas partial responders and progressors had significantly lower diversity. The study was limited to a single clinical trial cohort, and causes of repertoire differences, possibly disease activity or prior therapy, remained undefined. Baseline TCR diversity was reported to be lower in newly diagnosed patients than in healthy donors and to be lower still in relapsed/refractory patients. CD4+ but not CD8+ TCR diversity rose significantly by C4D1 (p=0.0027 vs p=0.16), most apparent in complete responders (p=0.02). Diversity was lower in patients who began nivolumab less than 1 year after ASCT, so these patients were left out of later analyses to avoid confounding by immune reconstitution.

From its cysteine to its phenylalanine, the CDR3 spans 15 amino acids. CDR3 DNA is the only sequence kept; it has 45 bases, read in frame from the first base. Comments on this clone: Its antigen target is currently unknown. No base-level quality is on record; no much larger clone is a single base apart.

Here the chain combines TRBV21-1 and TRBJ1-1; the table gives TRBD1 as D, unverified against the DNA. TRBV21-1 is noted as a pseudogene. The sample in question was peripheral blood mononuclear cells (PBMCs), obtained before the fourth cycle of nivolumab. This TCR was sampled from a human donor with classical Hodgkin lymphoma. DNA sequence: TGTGCCAGCAGCAAAGGGGGACAGGGAGATACTGAAGCTTTCTTT. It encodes CASSKGGQGDTEAFF.